Listed here are 10 T cell receptor beta chains from one sample, sequenced in a study of Ad26.COV2.S vaccination and SARS-CoV-2 variants. The data were produced by immunoSEQ multiplex PCR, yet TCRdb's version contains in-frame clones alone and is incomplete. The table includes 350,000 to 500,000 clones, approximately 90% detected once. Stated treatment: some 20 received Ad26.COV2.S at low or high dose, single or two shots; roughly 5 received placebo; per-sample allocation not given. Day 63 after the first vaccine or placebo injection was the time point for sampling. The sequencing here drew on peripheral blood, taken in a trial of Ad26.COV2.S vaccine versus placebo. The receptors come from a person aged 18-65 years who received the Ad26.COV2.S COVID-19 vaccine or a placebo.

The chain carries TRBV7-6 and TRBJ1-5, with a possible D match to TRBD1 (5 bases). The V and J ends lost 5 bases and 4 bases respectively, with 12 bases between them. The germline CDR1 and CDR2 sequences are SGHVS and FNYEAQ. This CDR3 contains 14 residues. CDR3 sequence: CASSPLQGNQPQHF. In nucleotides, the CDR3 is TGTGCCAGCAGCCCCCTCCAGGGTAATCAGCCCCAGCATTTT.

This chain joins TRBV27 and TRBJ2-3; D not resolved. Between the trimmed V and J ends, which lost 4 bases and 0 bases, there was a span of 14 bases. The germline CDR1 and CDR2 sequences are MNHEY and SMNVEV (reference sequence). This CDR3 contains 16 residues. As DNA, the CDR3 is TGTGCCAGCAGTTCCCGTATAGGAGCTAGCACAGATACGCAGTATTTT. Amino acid sequence: CASSSRIGASTDTQYF.

The chain joins TRBV7-3 to TRBJ2-5, with TRBD2 identical over 12 bases. CDR3 size: 15 residues. V shed 5 bases and J 2 bases; nucleotides not matched to a gene: 3. Per germline, CDR1 SGHTA and CDR2 FQGTGA. CDR3 region: CASSRTSGVQETQYF. In DNA form, the CDR3 reads TGTGCCAGCAGCCGGACTAGCGGGGTTCAAGAGACCCAGTACTTC.

The CDR3 loop is CASSQGSRAYEKLFF. The CDR3 region has the DNA TGTGCCAGCAGCCAAGGGAGCAGGGCTTATGAAAAACTGTTTTTT. V usage is TRBV3-1 (or the pseudogene TRBV3-2) and J usage is TRBJ1-4, with a tentative D call TRBD1 (5 bases). Trimming took off 1 base at V and 6 bases at J, with 12 bases between the two ends. Germline loops: CDR1 LGHDT, CDR2 YNNKEL (reference sequence). The CDR3 runs to 15 residues.

The chain links TRBV23-1 to TRBJ2-1; 9 bases match TRBD1. TRBV23-1 is labeled an ORF, and its function is uncertain. V lost 10 bases to trimming and J lost 7 bases; unmatched junction nucleotides: 5. The CDR3 sequence is 12 residues long. CDR3 nucleotide sequence: TGCGCCACTAGACAGGGGGTAAATGAGCAGTTCTTC. It is translated as CATRQGVNEQFF.

The CDR3 sequence is CASSLFGGEKLFF. In DNA form, the CDR3 reads TGTGCCAGCAGCTTGTTTGGAGGTGAAAAACTGTTTTTT. The chain links TRBV5-6 to TRBJ1-4; D uncertain. The CDR3 extends over 13 amino acids. The V and J ends lost 1 base and 7 bases respectively, with 8 bases between them. CDR1 is SGHDT and CDR2 is YYEEEE in the germline V gene.

In this sample, this clone turned up once. This chain connects TRBV15 to TRBJ2-1; no definite D call. V shed 2 bases and J shed 5 bases, with 4 bases lying between them. The CDR3 loop spans 12 amino acids. Per germline, CDR1 LNHNV and CDR2 YYDKDF (reference sequence). In nucleotides, the CDR3 is TGTGCCACCAGCAGAAAGGACAATGAGCAGTTCTTC. This sequence encodes CATSRKDNEQFF. The variable domain in full, completed from reference TRBV15 and TRBJ2-1, reads DAMVIQNPRYQVTQFGKPVTLSCSQTLNHNVMYWYQQKSSQAPKLLFHYYDKDFNNEADTPDNFQSRRPNTSFCFLDIRSPGLGDTAMYLCATSRKDNEQFFGPGTRLTVL.

V and J are TRBV15 and TRBJ2-3; D unresolved. V lost 2 bases to trimming and J lost 0 bases, with 12 bases between them. This CDR3 has 16 residues. Germline V gives CDR1 LNHNV, CDR2 YYDKDF (reference sequence). CDR3 region: CATSRLRFESTDTQYF. For the CDR3, the DNA is TGTGCCACCAGCAGACTGCGGTTCGAGAGCACAGATACGCAGTATTTT.

The rearrangement links TRBV5-6 to TRBJ1-6; D gene ambiguous. CDR3 length: 14 residues. The V gene's germline CDR1 is SGHDT and CDR2 YYEEEE. V lost 4 bases, J lost 7 bases, and 12 bases lay in between. The CDR3 sequence is CASSVGLGNSPLHF. The CDR3, as DNA: TGTGCCAGCAGCGTCGGGCTTGGGAATTCACCCCTCCACTTT.

The CDR3 here is CASSLLFQANTGELFF. The DNA for the CDR3 is TGTGCCAGCAGCTTATTATTCCAGGCGAACACCGGGGAGCTGTTTTTT. The V gene is TRBV7-6, the J gene TRBJ2-2; no reliable D call. CDR1 is SGHVS, CDR2 FNYEAQ, per germline. V was clipped by 2 bases and J by 0 bases, with 10 bases between them. The CDR3 is 16 residues long.